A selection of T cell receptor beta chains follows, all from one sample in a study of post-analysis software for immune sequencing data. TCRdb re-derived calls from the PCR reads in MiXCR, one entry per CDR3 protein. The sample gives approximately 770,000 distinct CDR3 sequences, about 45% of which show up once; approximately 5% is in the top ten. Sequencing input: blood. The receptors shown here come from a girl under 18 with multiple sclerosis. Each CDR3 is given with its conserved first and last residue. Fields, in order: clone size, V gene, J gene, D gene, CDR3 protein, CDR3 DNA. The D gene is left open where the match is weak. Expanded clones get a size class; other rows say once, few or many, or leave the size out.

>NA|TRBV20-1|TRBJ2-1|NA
CSARVPGRGEEFF
TGCAGTGCTAGAGTACCAGGACGTGGTGAGGAGTTCTTC
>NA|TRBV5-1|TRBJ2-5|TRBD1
CASSLLGQEQETQYF
TGCGCCAGCAGCCTTCTAGGACAGGAACAAGAGACCCAGTACTTC
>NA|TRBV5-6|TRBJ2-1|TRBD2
CASSLPPTLAGEGEQFF
TGTGCCAGCAGCTTGCCCCCCACTTTGGCGGGAGAGGGGGAGCAGTTCTTC
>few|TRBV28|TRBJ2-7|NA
CASSDIRVYEQYF
TGTGCCAGCAGCGACATCCGCGTATACGAGCAGTACTTC
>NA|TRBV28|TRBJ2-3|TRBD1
CASNEGTGVTDTQYF
TGTGCCAGCAATGAAGGGACAGGGGTCACAGATACGCAGTATTTT
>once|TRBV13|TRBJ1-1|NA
CAARATGTPKGDTEAFF
TGTGCCGCCCGAGCTACAGGGACCCCCAAGGGGGACACTGAAGCTTTCTTT
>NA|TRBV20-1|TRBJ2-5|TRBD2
CSALRAGGQETQYF
TGCAGTGCTCTCCGGGCGGGAGGCCAAGAGACCCAGTACTTC
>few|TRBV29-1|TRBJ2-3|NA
CSAGVDWEDTQYF
TGCAGCGCAGGCGTCGATTGGGAAGATACGCAGTATTTT
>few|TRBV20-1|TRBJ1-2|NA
CSARRQNYGYTF
TGCAGTGCTAGAAGGCAGAACTATGGCTACACCTTC
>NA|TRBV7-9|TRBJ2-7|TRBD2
CASSSTSGSYERYF
TGTGCCAGCAGCTCGACTAGCGGCTCCTACGAGCGGTACTTC
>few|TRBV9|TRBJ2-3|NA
CASSVQDSNTDTQYF
TGTGCCAGCAGCGTACAGGACAGTAACACAGATACGCAGTATTTT
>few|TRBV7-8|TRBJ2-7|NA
CASSLVWGRSSYEQYF
TGTGCCAGCAGCTTAGTTTGGGGCCGGAGCTCCTACGAGCAGTACTTC
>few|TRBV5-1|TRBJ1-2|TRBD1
CASSPEGTGPRGYTF
TGCGCCAGCAGCCCTGAGGGGACAGGGCCTCGGGGCTACACCTTC
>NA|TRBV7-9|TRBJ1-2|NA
CATDGQLGGYTF
TGTGCCACCGACGGACAGCTTGGGGGCTACACCTTC
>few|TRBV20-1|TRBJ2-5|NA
CSARDEGRSQETQYF
TGCAGTGCTAGAGATGAGGGACGGTCACAAGAGACCCAGTACTTC
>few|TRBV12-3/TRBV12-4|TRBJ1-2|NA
CASTYSGVRRANYGYTF
TGTGCCAGCACTTACTCAGGGGTTCGTAGGGCTAACTATGGCTACACCTTC
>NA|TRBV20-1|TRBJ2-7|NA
CSASVDSHLSYEQYF
TGCAGTGCTAGCGTGGACAGCCACCTCTCCTACGAGCAGTACTTC
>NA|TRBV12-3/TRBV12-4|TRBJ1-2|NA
CASSLADHGYTF
TGTGCCAGCAGTTTAGCGGACCACGGCTACACCTTC
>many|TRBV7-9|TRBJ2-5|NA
CASSSTGGGETQYF
TGTGCCAGCAGCTCTACCGGCGGAGGGGAGACCCAGTACTTC
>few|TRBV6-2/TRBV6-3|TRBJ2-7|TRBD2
CASSSGLADHYEQYF
TGTGCCAGCAGTTCGGGACTAGCGGACCACTACGAGCAGTACTTC
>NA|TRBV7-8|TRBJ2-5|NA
CASRGLKETQYF
TGTGCCAGCAGAGGGCTCAAGGAGACCCAGTACTTC
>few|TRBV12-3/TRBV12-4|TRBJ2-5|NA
CASSSTSPRETQYF
TGTGCCAGCAGCTCTACTAGTCCGAGAGAGACCCAGTACTTC